This T cell receptor beta chain was found in a study of response to subunit inactivated influenza vaccine. The study, taken as a whole, reports: After each seasonal influenza vaccination, few new T cells are recruited, the authors suggested.

Each CDR3 protein is one row after TCRdb ran MiXCR on the RT-PCR reads. The table has 500,000 to 550,000 distinct CDR3 sequences, 20% to 25% seen once. The germline gives CDR1 SGHKS, CDR2 YYEKEE (reference sequence). This CDR3 is 14 amino acids long. The V end was cut by 4 bases, the J end by 3 bases, with 10 bases between. Only a few counts were recorded for this clonotype. Its antigen is still unknown. Another study also made use of these data, one on T cells expressing NK-cell markers. That work contributes: As the method of synthesis, 5'RACE template switching with UMIs yielded TCR beta cDNA. There were seven HCMV-seropositive donors and one seronegative donor among the eight sequenced. Each of 6 or 7 donors carried dominant NKG2C+ clonotypes accounting for roughly 1.0-7.5% of CD8+ T cells. Certain NKG2C+ T cell clones were expanded, and their HCMV specificity remained unclear.

This clonotype originated in a man aged 50 to 59 who received an inactivated influenza vaccine. Specimen: CD4+ T cells sorted from PBMCs, collected approximately 13 days after vaccination. This sequence joins TRBV5-5 and TRBJ2-2; D possibly uses TRBD1 or TRBD2 (6 bases each). The CDR3 loop reads CASSQRGDTGELFF. CDR3 DNA sequence: TGTGCCAGCAGCCAGAGGGGGGACACCGGGGAGCTGTTTTTT. The full variable domain, in which reference TRBV5-5 and TRBJ2-2 provide the parts outside the CDR3, is DAGVTQSPTHLIKTRGQQVTLRCSPISGHKSVSWYQQVLGQGPQFIFQYYEKEERGRGNFPDRFSARQFPNYSSELNVNALLLGDSALYLCASSQRGDTGELFFGEGSRLTVL.